Listed here is a single TCR beta chain. Its antigen is still unknown. PCR amplification relied on 60 Vbeta primers (plus 13 Jbeta primers). The protocol was immunoSEQ multiplex PCR, while the TCRdb copy is restricted to in-frame clones and leaves out a portion. The data show 110,000 to 150,000 clones, about 79% seen once. The sample comes from a study of cytomegalovirus exposure and HLA in healthy donors. Study-wide points: Within the data, a cluster of highly shared sequence variants was likely a sequencing artifact. Common viral pathogens were later found to be apparently linked to several of the most significant clusters. Cytomegalovirus-associated status was assigned to approximately 160 TCR beta chains. Later analysis revealed greater clonal expansion in HLA-associated TCR beta chains than in equally common others.

The V gene's germline CDR1 is SEHNR and CDR2 FQNEAQ (reference sequence). This CDR3 comprises 15 residues. The V and J ends lost 5 bases and 3 bases respectively, with 16 bases between them. This receptor was taken from a man in his forties in good health and CMV-seropositive. The V and J genes are TRBV7-9 and TRBJ1-1; weak D call: TRBD1 (6 bases). Sequencing used PBMCs. The chain's CDR3 is CASSVQGPRDTEAFF. The CDR3 nucleotides are TGTGCCAGCAGCGTACAGGGTCCCCGGGACACTGAAGCTTTCTTT. Full variable domain (remainder filled in from reference TRBV7-9 and TRBJ1-1): DTGVSQNPRHKITKRGQNVTFRCDPISEHNRLYWYRQTLGQGPEFLTYFQNEAQLEKSRLLSDRFSAERPKGSFSTLEIQRTEQGDSAMYLCASSVQGPRDTEAFFGQGTRLTVV.